There are a few counts of the clone carrying this T cell receptor beta chain. The sample belongs to a study of blood T cell repertoires in COVID-19. The wider study: Donors in the United States, Italy and Spain gave samples during acute or convalescent COVID-19. T cells, B-cell-depleted T cells, or PBMCs supplied cDNA or gDNA.

Original processing notes: It was from reference gene primer amplification that nucleated cell counts were estimated. Assay: immunoSEQ multiplex PCR; the TCRdb copy retains only in-frame clones and omits some. V and J calls and clone size are copied from that table; D and trimming were computed from the DNA. The table shows around 300,000 clones, with roughly 90% occurring only once. This CDR3 contains 14 residues. The V and J ends lost 1 base and 5 bases, in that order; junction bases with no gene match: 3. Germline loops: CDR1 MDHEN, CDR2 SYDVKM. This TCR derives from a woman aged 50 to 60 with active or convalescent COVID-19. The genes are TRBV28 and TRBJ1-2, with 8 bases matching TRBD1. The sample taken for sequencing was peripheral blood. The CDR3 DNA reads as TGTGCCAGCAGTTTATATCAGGGGGCGTATGGCTACACCTTC. This translates into CASSLYQGAYGYTF.